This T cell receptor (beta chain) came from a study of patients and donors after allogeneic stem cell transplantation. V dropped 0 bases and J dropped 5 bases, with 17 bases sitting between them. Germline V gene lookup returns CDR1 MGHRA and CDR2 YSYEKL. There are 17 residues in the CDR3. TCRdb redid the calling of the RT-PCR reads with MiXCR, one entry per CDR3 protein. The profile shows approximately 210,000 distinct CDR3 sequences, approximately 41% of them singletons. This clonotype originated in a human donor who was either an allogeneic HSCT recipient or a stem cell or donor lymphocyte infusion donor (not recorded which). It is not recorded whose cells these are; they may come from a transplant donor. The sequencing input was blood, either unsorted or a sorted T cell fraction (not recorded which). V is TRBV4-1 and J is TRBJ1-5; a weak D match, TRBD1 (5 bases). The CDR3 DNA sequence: TGCGCCAGCAGCCAAGATGGGCCGTGGGGGGAACATCAGCCCCAGCATTTT. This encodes CASSQDGPWGEHQPQHF.